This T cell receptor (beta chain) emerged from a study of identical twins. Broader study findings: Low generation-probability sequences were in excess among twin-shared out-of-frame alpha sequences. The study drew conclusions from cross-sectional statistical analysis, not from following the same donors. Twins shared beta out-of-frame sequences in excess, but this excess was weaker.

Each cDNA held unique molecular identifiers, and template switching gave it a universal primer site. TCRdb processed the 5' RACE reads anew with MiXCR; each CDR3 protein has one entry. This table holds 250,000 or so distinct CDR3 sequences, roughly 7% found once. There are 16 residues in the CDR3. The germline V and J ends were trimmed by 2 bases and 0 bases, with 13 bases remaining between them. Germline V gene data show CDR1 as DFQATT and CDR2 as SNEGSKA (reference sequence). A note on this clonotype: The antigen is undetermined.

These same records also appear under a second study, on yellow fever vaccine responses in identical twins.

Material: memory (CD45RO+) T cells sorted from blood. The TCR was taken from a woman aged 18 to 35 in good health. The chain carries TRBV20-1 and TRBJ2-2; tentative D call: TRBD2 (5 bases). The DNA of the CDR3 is TGCAGTGCTAGAAATCCGAGGGCACCGAACACCGGGGAGCTGTTTTTT. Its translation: CSARNPRAPNTGELFF.